This T cell receptor beta chain was obtained from a study of blood T cell repertoires in COVID-19. Study as a whole: The United States, Italy and Spain supplied acute and convalescent COVID-19 samples.

With V trimmed by 5 bases and J by 5 bases, 9 bases remained unmatched. CDR3 size: 16 residues. Per the germline V gene, CDR1 is SNHLY and CDR2 is FYNNEI. The method was immunoSEQ multiplex PCR; TCRdb's version includes in-frame clones alone and lacks a portion of them. The repertoire holds tens of thousands of clones, with 60% to 85% as singletons. Sequences were obtained from peripheral blood. The sequence came from a human donor in a cohort sampled during active COVID-19. This chain uses TRBV2 with TRBJ1-4; 9 nucleotides line up with TRBD1. The CDR3, as DNA: TGTGCCAGCAGTTTCTTCGGGACAGGGACGAATGAAAAACTGTTTTTT. Amino acid sequence: CASSFFGTGTNEKLFF.